The TCR beta chain described here comes from a study of early T cells in non-severe SARS-CoV-2 infection. Background on the study: Sequencing targeted bulk RNA from unsorted whole blood, leaving chains unpaired.

As part of library construction, unique molecular identifiers were attached to individual cDNA molecules. One entry per CDR3 protein results from TCRdb running MiXCR on the 5' RACE reads. The profile shows around 86,000 distinct CDR3 sequences, 14% to 15% of them singletons. The CDR3 runs to 14 residues. CDR1 is SEHNR and CDR2 is FQNEAQ in the germline V gene (reference sequence). Trimming took 4 bases from V and 4 from J, leaving 13 bases between them. Specimen: whole blood. J is TRBJ1-2 and V is TRBV7-9; no clear D. The sequence derives from an adult who was a healthcare worker with PCR-confirmed SARS-CoV-2 infection or an uninfected control (not recorded which). The CDR3 reads CASSSSAGAYGYTF. CDR3 DNA sequence: TGTGCCAGCAGCTCGTCAGCAGGAGCCTATGGCTACACCTTC.